Included here is one TCR beta chain sequence, with context. The sample belongs to a study of blood T cell repertoires in COVID-19. Study-wide context: COVID-19 samples collected from the United States, Italy and Spain covered acute and convalescent phases.

V dropped 3 bases and J dropped 4; count of bases not matched to a gene: 3. The CDR3 consists of 14 residues. CDR1 is GTSNPN and CDR2 is SVGIG in the germline V gene (reference sequence). Assay used: immunoSEQ multiplex PCR; TCRdb lists only in-frame clones, some missing. The top ten hold around 3.5% of the sample, which has approximately 160,000 clones, over 60% seen once. The sequence was obtained from a woman of 80 years or more with acute or convalescent COVID-19. This sequence joins TRBV30 and TRBJ1-2, with 12 positions matching TRBD1. Sequencing was carried out using peripheral blood. The CDR3 region is CAWRGTGGFYGYTF. DNA for the CDR3: TGTGCCTGGAGAGGGACAGGGGGCTTCTATGGCTACACCTTC.